This T cell receptor (beta chain) was captured by sequencing in a study of shared clonotypes between healthy human individuals. Study-wide results and limits: Generation probability values for non-shared clonotypes were lower than those for clonotypes shared by all four donors.

With regard to this clone: No antigen is known for it.

The method was immunoSEQ multiplex PCR; TCRdb's version includes in-frame clones alone and lacks a portion of them. The sample lists approximately 1.4 million clones; about 98% were seen once. CDR1 is LGHNA and CDR2 is YSLEER in the germline V gene. V was clipped by 4 bases and J by 5 bases, with 11 bases between them. The CDR3 spans 14 residues. Sequencing was done on a sample of naive CD4+ T cells sorted from blood. The subset here: CD45RA+ positively selected. This rearrangement joins TRBV4-3 to TRBJ2-2; the D gene could be TRBD1 or TRBD2 (5 bases each). The clonotype was recovered from a man aged 30-40 years in good health. Written as DNA, the CDR3 is TGCGCCAGCAGCCCTCGGTGGGGGACCGGGGAGCTGTTTTTT. Its translation is CASSPRWGTGELFF.